Listed below are T cell receptor beta chains from one sample, sequenced in a study of blood T cell repertoires in COVID-19. Assay used: immunoSEQ multiplex PCR; TCRdb lists only in-frame clones, some missing. This sample carries roughly 140,000 clones, approximately 81% of them seen once, and the ten largest clones take around two fifths. The sample taken for sequencing was peripheral blood. Receptors originate from a human donor in a cohort sampled during active COVID-19. Each CDR3 is given with its conserved first and last residue. The D gene is left open where the match is weak. Clone size appears in some rows only: once, few, many, or a class for an expanded clone.

V: TRBV5-1; size: .; D: TRBD1; length: 15; J: TRBJ1-3; DNA: TGCGCCAGCAGCCGAACAGGGGGGGAGGCAAACACCATATATTTT; CDR3: CASSRTGGEANTIYF
V: TRBV7-2; size: .; D: .; length: 14; J: TRBJ2-7; DNA: TGTGCCAGCAGCGCAGCCGGGTCCTCCTACGAGCAGTACTTC; CDR3: CASSAAGSSYEQYF
V: TRBV15; size: once; D: TRBD2; length: 15; J: TRBJ2-2; DNA: TGTGCCACCAGCGCTAGCGGGGACAACACCGGGGAGCTGTTTTTT; CDR3: CATSASGDNTGELFF
V: TRBV7-7; size: .; D: .; length: 15; J: TRBJ2-7; DNA: TGTGCTAGCAGCTTAGTGGCAGGGGAGAGTTACGAGCAGTACTTC; CDR3: CASSLVAGESYEQYF
V: TRBV10-3; size: .; D: .; length: 13; J: TRBJ2-7; DNA: TGTGCCATCAGTGGTTGGGGAGCCGGCGAGCAGTACTTC; CDR3: CAISGWGAGEQYF
V: TRBV6-5; size: .; D: TRBD1; length: 15; J: TRBJ1-6; DNA: TGTGCCAGCCGGACAGGTAGCTCCTATAATTCACCCCTCCACTTT; CDR3: CASRTGSSYNSPLHF
V: TRBV10-3; size: .; D: TRBD1; length: 15; J: TRBJ1-2; DNA: TGTGCCATCAGTCCCACGGACAGGGGTAACTATGGCTACACCTTC; CDR3: CAISPTDRGNYGYTF
V: TRBV7-8; size: .; D: TRBD2; length: 13; J: TRBJ2-2; DNA: TGTGCCAGCAGCCGAACTAGCGCCGGGGAGCTGTTTTTT; CDR3: CASSRTSAGELFF
V: TRBV10-2; size: .; D: .; length: 14; J: TRBJ1-3; DNA: TGCGCCAGCAGTGAGTCGACTGGCCAGAACACCATATATTTT; CDR3: CASSESTGQNTIYF
V: TRBV7-2; size: .; D: .; length: 15; J: TRBJ2-2; DNA: TGTGCCAGCAGGCGCCCCCAAGCTGACACCGGGGAGCTGTTTTTT; CDR3: CASRRPQADTGELFF
V: TRBV5-1; size: .; D: .; length: 15; J: TRBJ1-2; DNA: TGCGCCAGCAGCTTAACAGGAGACGCTAACTATGGCTACACCTTC; CDR3: CASSLTGDANYGYTF
V: TRBV5-6; size: .; D: .; length: 16; J: TRBJ2-2; DNA: TGTGCCAGCAGCTTGGGGGCCCTAAGGCGAACCGGGGAGCTGTTTTTT; CDR3: CASSLGALRRTGELFF
V: TRBV19; size: .; D: .; length: 13; J: TRBJ2-2; DNA: TGTGCCAGTCTTTCTTATGGCAGAAGGGAGCTGTTTTTT; CDR3: CASLSYGRRELFF
V: TRBV5-1; size: .; D: .; length: 13; J: TRBJ1-4; DNA: TGCGCCAGCAGCTTGGAGCTAGGAGAAAAACTGTTTTTT; CDR3: CASSLELGEKLFF
V: TRBV9; size: once; D: TRBD1; length: 17; J: TRBJ2-7; DNA: TGTGCCAGCAGCGTACCATATTATCACAGGGGTTGGTGGGAGCAGTACTTC; CDR3: CASSVPYYHRGWWEQYF
V: TRBV6-2/TRBV6-3; size: .; D: .; length: 13; J: TRBJ1-2; DNA: TGTGCCAGCAGTACATCCCAGGGTCCTGGCTACACCTTC; CDR3: CASSTSQGPGYTF
V: TRBV5-6; size: .; D: .; length: 15; J: TRBJ1-5; DNA: TGTGCCAGCAGCTTGGGTGGATGGGGGGATCAGCCCCAGCATTTT; CDR3: CASSLGGWGDQPQHF
V: TRBV27; size: .; D: TRBD1; length: 15; J: TRBJ2-7; DNA: TGTGCCAGCAGTTCCTCCGGGACAGGGACCCTCGAGCAGTACTTC; CDR3: CASSSSGTGTLEQYF
V: TRBV4-3; size: .; D: .; length: 13; J: TRBJ1-4; DNA: TGCGCCAGCAGCCCTAGGGGGAATGAAAAACTGTTTTTT; CDR3: CASSPRGNEKLFF